This entry features one T cell receptor beta chain sequence. The antigen is undetermined. Amplification used 60 Vbeta primers and 13 Jbeta primers. Sequencing was performed with immunoSEQ multiplex PCR; in TCRdb, only in-frame clones are kept and a portion is missing. The repertoire table contains tens of thousands of clones. This specimen comes from a study of cytomegalovirus exposure and HLA in healthy donors. General study results and limits: For TCR beta chains, V- and J-gene trimming was later linked to a missense DCLRE1C variant. Most TCR sequences were uncommon, yet certain public TCRs appeared in many donors.

Germline assignment: CDR1 SEHNR and CDR2 FQNEAQ (reference sequence). This CDR3 contains 14 residues. V lost 8 bases to trimming and J lost 0 bases; unmatched junction nucleotides: 5. The donors (healthy individuals) were bone marrow donors. V and J are TRBV7-9 and TRBJ2-3, with 7 positions matching TRBD2. The specimen sequenced was PBMCs. This sequence was found in a woman between 55 and 75 years old in good health and CMV-seropositive. This CDR3 reads CASAPRGSTDTQYF. DNA for the CDR3: TGTGCCAGCGCCCCGCGGGGGAGCACAGATACGCAGTATTTT.